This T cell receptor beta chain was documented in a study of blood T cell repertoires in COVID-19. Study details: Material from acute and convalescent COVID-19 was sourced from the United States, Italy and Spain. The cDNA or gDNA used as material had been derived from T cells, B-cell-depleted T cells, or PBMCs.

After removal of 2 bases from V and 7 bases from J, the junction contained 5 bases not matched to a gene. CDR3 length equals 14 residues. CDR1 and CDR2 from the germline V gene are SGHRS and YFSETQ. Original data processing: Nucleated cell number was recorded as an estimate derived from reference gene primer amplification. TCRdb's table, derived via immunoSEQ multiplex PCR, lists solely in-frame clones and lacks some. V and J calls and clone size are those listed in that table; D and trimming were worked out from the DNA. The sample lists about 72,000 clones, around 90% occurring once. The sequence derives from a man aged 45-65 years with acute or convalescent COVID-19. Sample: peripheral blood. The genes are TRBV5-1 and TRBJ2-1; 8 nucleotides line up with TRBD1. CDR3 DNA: TGCGCCAGCAGCTTACAGGGGGGAATGAATGAGCAGTTCTTC. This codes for CASSLQGGMNEQFF.